The next 4 T cell receptor beta chains were all read from a single sample in a study of PD-L1 blockade in urothelial cancer. Some clones are missing from TCRdb's copy, which holds only in-frame ones; the method was immunoSEQ multiplex PCR. The table shows 90,000 to 120,000 clones, with about 85% occurring only once. Sequencing used PBMCs, obtained around atezolizumab (anti-PD-L1) treatment. These receptors all stem from a man aged 50 to 59 with urothelial cancer.

The chain has TRBV19 and TRBJ1-2; no firm D call. This CDR3 is 14 amino acids long. Between the trimmed V and J ends, which lost 0 bases and 4 bases, there was a span of 9 bases. Looked up from germline, CDR1 is LNHDA and CDR2 is SQIVND (reference sequence). The CDR3 here is CASSIEGRAYGYTF. DNA of the CDR3: TGTGCCAGTAGTATAGAGGGCAGAGCCTATGGCTACACCTTC.

The chain is built from TRBV25-1 and TRBJ2-3; 8 positions agree with TRBD2. The V and J ends lost 2 bases and 1 base, in that order; junction bases with no gene match: 5. Germline loops: CDR1 MGHDK, CDR2 SYGVNS. The CDR3 is 16 amino acids. CDR3 loop: CASSEPSGRGTDTQYF. For the CDR3, the DNA is TGTGCCAGCAGTGAACCAAGCGGGAGAGGCACAGATACGCAGTATTTT.

The CDR3 loop is CASSRQVWGTQYF. DNA for the CDR3: TGTGCCAGCAGTCGACAGGTTTGGGGGACCCAGTACTTC. The rearrangement joins TRBV27 to TRBJ2-5; TRBD1 might be the D (6 bases). Per the germline V gene, CDR1 is MNHEY and CDR2 is SMNVEV (reference sequence). With 5 bases removed from V and 7 bases from J, the gap between germline ends came to 14 bases. The CDR3 has 13 residues.

The chain uses TRBV19 and TRBJ2-7, with D hard to call. Trimming pared 4 bases from V and 0 bases from J, leaving 10 bases between. Looked up from germline, CDR1 is LNHDA and CDR2 is SQIVND (reference sequence). This CDR3 spans 14 amino acids. The CDR3 region has the DNA TGTGCCAGTAGTAGAGACCATTTCTCCTACGAGCAGTACTTC. Residues: CASSRDHFSYEQYF.